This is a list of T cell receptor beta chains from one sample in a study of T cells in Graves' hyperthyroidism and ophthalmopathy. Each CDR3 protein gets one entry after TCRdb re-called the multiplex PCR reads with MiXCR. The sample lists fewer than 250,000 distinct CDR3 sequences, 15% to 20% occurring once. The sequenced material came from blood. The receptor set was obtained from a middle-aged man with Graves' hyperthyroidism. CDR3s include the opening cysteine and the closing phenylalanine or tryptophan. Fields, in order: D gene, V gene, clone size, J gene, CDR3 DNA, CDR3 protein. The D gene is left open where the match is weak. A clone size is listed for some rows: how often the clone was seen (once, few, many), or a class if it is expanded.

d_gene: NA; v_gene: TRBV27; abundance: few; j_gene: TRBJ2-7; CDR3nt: TGTGCCAGCAAATATCAAGACAGCGAGAACTCCTACGAGCAGTACTTC; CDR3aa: CASKYQDSENSYEQYF
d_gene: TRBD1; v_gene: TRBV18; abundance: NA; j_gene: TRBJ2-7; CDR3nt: TGTGCCAGCTCGCGGGACAGGTACGAGCAGTACTTC; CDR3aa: CASSRDRYEQYF
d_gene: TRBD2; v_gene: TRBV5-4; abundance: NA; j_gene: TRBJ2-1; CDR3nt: TGTGCCAGCAGCTTGGGGGGACTAGCGGGAGGGGCGGATGAGCAGTTCTTC; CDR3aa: CASSLGGLAGGADEQFF
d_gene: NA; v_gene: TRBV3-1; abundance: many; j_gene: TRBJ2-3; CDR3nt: TGTGCCAGCAGCCAAGGGAACACAGATACGCAGTATTTT; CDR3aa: CASSQGNTDTQYF
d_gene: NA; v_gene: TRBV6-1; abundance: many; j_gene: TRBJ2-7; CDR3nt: TGTGCCAGCAGTTCGATAGGGCGTGGCTCCTACGAGCAGTACTTC; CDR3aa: CASSSIGRGSYEQYF
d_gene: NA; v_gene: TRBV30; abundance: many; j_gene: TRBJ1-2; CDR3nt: TGTGCCTACTCGGCCGGGTTGTACTATGGCTACACCTTC; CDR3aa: CAYSAGLYYGYTF
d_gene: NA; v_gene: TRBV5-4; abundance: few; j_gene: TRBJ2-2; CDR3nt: TGTGCCAGCGCAAAAGGCGGGGGCGCCGGGGAGCTGTTTTTT; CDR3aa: CASAKGGGAGELFF
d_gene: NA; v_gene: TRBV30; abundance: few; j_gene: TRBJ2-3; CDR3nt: TGTGCCTGGAAGAAGTTTGCAGATACGCAGTATTTT; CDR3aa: CAWKKFADTQYF
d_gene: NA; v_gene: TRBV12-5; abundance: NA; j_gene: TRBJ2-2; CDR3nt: TGTGCTAGTGGTCGGGTCTGGGCGACAGGCAGGCCCGGGGAGCTGTTTTTT; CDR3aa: CASGRVWATGRPGELFF
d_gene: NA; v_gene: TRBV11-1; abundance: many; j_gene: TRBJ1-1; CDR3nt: TGTGCCAGCAGCCAACAGGGTGGAGGAACTGAAGCTTTCTTT; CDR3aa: CASSQQGGGTEAFF
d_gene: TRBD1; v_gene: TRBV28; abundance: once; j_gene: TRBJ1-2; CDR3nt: TGTGCCAGCAAGAACCCCGGGACAGGGGGTGGCGGCTACACCTTC; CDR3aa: CASKNPGTGGGGYTF
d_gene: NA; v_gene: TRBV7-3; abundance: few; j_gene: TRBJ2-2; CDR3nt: TGTGCCAGCAGCTTCTTGGTGAACACCGGGGAGCTGTTTTTT; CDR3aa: CASSFLVNTGELFF
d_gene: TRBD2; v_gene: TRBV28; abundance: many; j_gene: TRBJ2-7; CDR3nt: TGTGCCAGCAGGGGGAGGGGCTACGCCTACGAGCAGTACTTC; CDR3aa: CASRGRGYAYEQYF
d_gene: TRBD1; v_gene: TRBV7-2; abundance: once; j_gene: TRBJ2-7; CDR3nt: TGTGCCAGCAGACCTATCCCCGGGACAGGGGTGAGGGAGCAGTACTTC; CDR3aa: CASRPIPGTGVREQYF
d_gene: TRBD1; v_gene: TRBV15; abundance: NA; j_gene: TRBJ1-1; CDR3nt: TGTGCCACCAGCAGACGGGACAGGGACCCCGCGAACACTGAAGCTTTCTTT; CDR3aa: CATSRRDRDPANTEAFF
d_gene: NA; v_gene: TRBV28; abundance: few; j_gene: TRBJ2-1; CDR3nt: TGTGCCAGCAGTTTACCCCCTGACCGGTACAATGAGCAGTTCTTC; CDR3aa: CASSLPPDRYNEQFF
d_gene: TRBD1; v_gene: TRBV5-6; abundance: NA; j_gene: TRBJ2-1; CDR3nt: TGTGCCCGCAGCTGGGACAGGGGGGCCTACAATGAGCAGTTCTTC; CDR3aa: CARSWDRGAYNEQFF
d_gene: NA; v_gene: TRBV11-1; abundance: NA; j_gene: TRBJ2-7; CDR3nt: TGTGCCAACAGCTTAGGATGGGGGCCTTACGAGCAGTACTTC; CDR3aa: CANSLGWGPYEQYF
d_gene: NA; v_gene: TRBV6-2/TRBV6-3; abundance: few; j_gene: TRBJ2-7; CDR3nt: TGTGCCAGCAGTCCTTCTTATAATAGACGATACGAGCAGTACTTC; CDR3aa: CASSPSYNRRYEQYF
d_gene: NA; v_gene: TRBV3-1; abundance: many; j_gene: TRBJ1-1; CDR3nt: TGTGCCAGCAGCCAAGGGGCCTGGGACACTGAAGCTTTCTTT; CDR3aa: CASSQGAWDTEAFF
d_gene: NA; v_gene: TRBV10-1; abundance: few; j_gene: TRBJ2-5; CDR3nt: TGCGCCAGCAGTCCCGATCCGGGGGAGACCCAGTACTTC; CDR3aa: CASSPDPGETQYF
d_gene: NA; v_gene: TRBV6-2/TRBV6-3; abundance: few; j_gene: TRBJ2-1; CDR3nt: TGTGCCAGCAGTTACCGGGAGTACGGCAATGAGCAGTTCTTC; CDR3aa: CASSYREYGNEQFF
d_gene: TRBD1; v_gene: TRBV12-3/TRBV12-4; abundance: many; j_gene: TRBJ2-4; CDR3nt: TGTGCCAGCAGTCCCGGGACAGGGTTCCAAAACATTCAGTACTTC; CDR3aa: CASSPGTGFQNIQYF
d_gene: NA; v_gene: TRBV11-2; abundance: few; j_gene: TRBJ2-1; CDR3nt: TGTGCCAGCAGCTTCCCTCTCTTAGTAGGCCAGTTCTTC; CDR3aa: CASSFPLLVGQFF
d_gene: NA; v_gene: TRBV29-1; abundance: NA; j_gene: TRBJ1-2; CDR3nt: TGCAGCGTTGAAGATCTTAGGGTGGGCTACACCTTC; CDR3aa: CSVEDLRVGYTF
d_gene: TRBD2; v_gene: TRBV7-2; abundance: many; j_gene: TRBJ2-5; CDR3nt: TGTGCCAGCAGCTTCATAGGACTAGCGGGAGCAGGGGAGACCCAGTACTTC; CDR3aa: CASSFIGLAGAGETQYF
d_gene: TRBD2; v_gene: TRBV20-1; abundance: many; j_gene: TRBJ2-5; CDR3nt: TGCAGTGCTAGTCCGAGATCTGGGACTAGAGGGGAGACCCAGTACTTC; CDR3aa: CSASPRSGTRGETQYF
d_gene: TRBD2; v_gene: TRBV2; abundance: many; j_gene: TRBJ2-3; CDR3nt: TGTGCCAGCAGGCTAGCGGGCGGGGGAGATACGCAGTATTTT; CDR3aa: CASRLAGGGDTQYF
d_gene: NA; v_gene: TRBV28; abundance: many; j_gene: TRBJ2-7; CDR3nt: TGTGCCAGCACCCTGGGGGGGCGCATATACGAGCAGTACTTC; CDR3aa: CASTLGGRIYEQYF
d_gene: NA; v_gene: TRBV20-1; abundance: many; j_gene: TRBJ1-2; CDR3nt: TGCAGTGCTAGTTCCGGCTATGGCTACACCTTC; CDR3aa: CSASSGYGYTF
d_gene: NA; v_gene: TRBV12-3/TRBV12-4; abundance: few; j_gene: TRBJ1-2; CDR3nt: TGTGCCAGCAGGGCGACAGGAATCTATGGCTACACCTTC; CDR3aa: CASRATGIYGYTF
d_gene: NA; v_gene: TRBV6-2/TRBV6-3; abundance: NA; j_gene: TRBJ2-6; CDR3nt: TGTGCCAGCAGCCCCACGATATCTGGGGCCAACGTCCTGACTTTC; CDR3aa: CASSPTISGANVLTF
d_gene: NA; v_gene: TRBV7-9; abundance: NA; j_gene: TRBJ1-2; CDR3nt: TGTGCCAGCAGCTTGACGGCCTGGGGGGGCTACACCTTC; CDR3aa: CASSLTAWGGYTF
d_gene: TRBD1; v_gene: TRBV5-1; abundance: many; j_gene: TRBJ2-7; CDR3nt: TGCGCCAGCAGCCGTCGGACAGGGGGCGTGGACTACGAGCAGTACTTC; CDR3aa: CASSRRTGGVDYEQYF
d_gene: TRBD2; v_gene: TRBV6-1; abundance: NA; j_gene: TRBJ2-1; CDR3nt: TGTGCCAGCAGTGAAGCGGGACTAGCGGGAGGAGACTATGAGCAGTTCTTC; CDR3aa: CASSEAGLAGGDYEQFF
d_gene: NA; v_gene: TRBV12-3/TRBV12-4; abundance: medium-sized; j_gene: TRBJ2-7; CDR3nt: TGTGCCAGCAGTTTTACCGGATTCTCCTACGAGCAGTACTTC; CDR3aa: CASSFTGFSYEQYF
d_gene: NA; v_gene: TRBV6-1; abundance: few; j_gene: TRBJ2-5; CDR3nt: TGTGCCAGCAGTGAAATTGTAGGGCGAAAAGAGACCCAGTACTTC; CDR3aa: CASSEIVGRKETQYF
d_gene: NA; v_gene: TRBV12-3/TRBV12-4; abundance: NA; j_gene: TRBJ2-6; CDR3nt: TGTGCCAGCAGACCATACAGCTCTGGGGCCAACGTCCTGACTTTC; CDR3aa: CASRPYSSGANVLTF
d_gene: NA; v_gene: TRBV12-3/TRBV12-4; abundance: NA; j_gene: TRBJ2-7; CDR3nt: TGTGCCAGCAGTGGGGGAGCGGATCGTCCGCAGTACTTC; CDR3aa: CASSGGADRPQYF
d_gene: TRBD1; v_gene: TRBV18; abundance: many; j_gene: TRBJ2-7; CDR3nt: TGTGCCAGCTCATCGGACAGGGACTCCTACGAGCAGTACTTC; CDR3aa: CASSSDRDSYEQYF
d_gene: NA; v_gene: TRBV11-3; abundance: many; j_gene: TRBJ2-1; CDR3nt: TGTGCCAGCAGCCCCGGGCTGGATCGTGTCAATGAGCAGTTCTTC; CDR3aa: CASSPGLDRVNEQFF
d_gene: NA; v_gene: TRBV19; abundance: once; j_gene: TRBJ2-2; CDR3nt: TGTGCCACCTCCAACGCTGGGCCCTCTACCGGGGAGCTGTTTTTT; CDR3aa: CATSNAGPSTGELFF
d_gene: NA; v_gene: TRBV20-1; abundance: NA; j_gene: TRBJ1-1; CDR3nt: TGCAGTGCTAGAGGATCCCAGGGTATGAATACTGAAGCTTTCTTT; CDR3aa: CSARGSQGMNTEAFF
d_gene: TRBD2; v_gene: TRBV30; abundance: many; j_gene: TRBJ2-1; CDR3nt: TGTGCCTGGAGTGTTGGGGGGGGGAACAATGAGCAGTTCTTC; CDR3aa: CAWSVGGGNNEQFF
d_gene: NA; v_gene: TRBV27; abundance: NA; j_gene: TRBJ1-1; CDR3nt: TGTGCCAGCAGTTCCCGGGACACTGAAGCTTTCTTT; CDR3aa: CASSSRDTEAFF
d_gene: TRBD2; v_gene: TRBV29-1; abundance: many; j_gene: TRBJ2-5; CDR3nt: TGCAGCGTTCAGGTTGGGACTATGGAGACCCAGTACTTC; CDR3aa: CSVQVGTMETQYF
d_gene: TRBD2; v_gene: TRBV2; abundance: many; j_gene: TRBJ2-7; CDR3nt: TGTGCCAGCTCAGGTAAAGGACTAGCGGAATCCTACGAGCAGTACTTC; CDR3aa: CASSGKGLAESYEQYF
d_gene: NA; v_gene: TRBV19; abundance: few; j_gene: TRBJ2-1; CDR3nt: TGTGCCAGTAGTGTAAACAGGGCCCATGAGCAGTTCTTC; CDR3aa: CASSVNRAHEQFF
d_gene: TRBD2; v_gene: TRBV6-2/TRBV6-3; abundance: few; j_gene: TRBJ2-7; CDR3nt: TGTGCCAGCAGCACTTTAGCGGGATACTCCTACGAGCAGTACTTC; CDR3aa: CASSTLAGYSYEQYF
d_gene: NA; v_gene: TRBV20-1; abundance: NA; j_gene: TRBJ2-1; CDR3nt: TGCAGTGCTAAACACCGCTCCTACAATGAGCAGTTCTTC; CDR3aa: CSAKHRSYNEQFF
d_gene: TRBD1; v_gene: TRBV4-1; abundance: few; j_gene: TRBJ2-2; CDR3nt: TGCGCCAGCAGCCATACCGGGACAGGGTCCGGGGAGCTGTTTTTT; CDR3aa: CASSHTGTGSGELFF
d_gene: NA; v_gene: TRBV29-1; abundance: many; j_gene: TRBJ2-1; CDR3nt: TGCAGCGTCCCAAGGGAACGGGGAGACAATGAGCAGTTCTTC; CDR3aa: CSVPRERGDNEQFF
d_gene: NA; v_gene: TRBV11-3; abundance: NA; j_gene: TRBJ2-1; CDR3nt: TGTGCCAGCAGCATCCACCGCGAGGCTGGGCAGTTCTTC; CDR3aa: CASSIHREAGQFF
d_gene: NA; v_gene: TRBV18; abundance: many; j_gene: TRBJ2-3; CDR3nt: TGTGCCAGCTCCCCCGACGGACCTAGCACAGATACGCAGTATTTT; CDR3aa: CASSPDGPSTDTQYF
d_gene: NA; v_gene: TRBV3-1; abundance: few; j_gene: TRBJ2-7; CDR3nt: TGTGCCAGCAGCCAAGATACGTCCGAGCAGTACTTC; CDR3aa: CASSQDTSEQYF
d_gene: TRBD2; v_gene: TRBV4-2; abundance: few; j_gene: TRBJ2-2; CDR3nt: TGTGCCAGCAGCCGCAAGTGGGGGCTAGCGGGAGGGAACACCGGGGAGCTGTTTTTT; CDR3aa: CASSRKWGLAGGNTGELFF
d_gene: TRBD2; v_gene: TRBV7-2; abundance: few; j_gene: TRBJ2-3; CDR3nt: TGTGCCAGCAGCTTAGAAGGGACTAGTATCCGGGCGCAGTATTTT; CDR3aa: CASSLEGTSIRAQYF
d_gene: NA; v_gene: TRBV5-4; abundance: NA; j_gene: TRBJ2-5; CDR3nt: TGTGCCAGCAGCTTGCAGGGGACCCAAGAGACCCAGTACTTC; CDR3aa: CASSLQGTQETQYF
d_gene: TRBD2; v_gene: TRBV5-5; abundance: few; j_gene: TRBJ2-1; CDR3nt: TGTGCCAGCAGCGTAACCGGGACTAGCGGGAGGGGGCCATACAATGAGCAGTTCTTC; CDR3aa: CASSVTGTSGRGPYNEQFF
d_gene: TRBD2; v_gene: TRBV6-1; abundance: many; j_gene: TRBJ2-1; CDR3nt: TGTGCCAGAGGACCTAGCGGGAGGATCGATGAGCAGTTCTTC; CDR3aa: CARGPSGRIDEQFF